Below, 14 T cell receptor beta chains from the same sample are listed, as sequenced in a study of blood T cell repertoires in COVID-19. Assay used: immunoSEQ multiplex PCR; TCRdb lists only in-frame clones, some missing. The repertoire includes about 150,000 clones, 70% to 80% of them detected once, and around 17% sits in the top ten. Sequenced material: PBMCs or T cells enriched from blood (not recorded which). Receptors were obtained from a woman in her seventies in a cohort exposed to, infected with or recovered from COVID-19 (not recorded which).

This chain links TRBV11-1 with TRBJ2-7; the match to TRBD1 covers 10 bases. V dropped 2 bases and J dropped 3; count of bases not matched to a gene: 7. This CDR3 has 16 residues. Germline values: CDR1 SGHAT, CDR2 FQDESV (reference sequence). The CDR3 DNA reads TGTGCCAGCAGCTTACCCCGCGGGACAGGGGACTACGAGCAGTACTTC. Amino acid sequence: CASSLPRGTGDYEQYF.

The chain combines TRBV11-3 with TRBJ1-3; tentatively, D is TRBD1 (6 bases). Trimming shortened V by 3 bases and J by 3 bases, and 15 bases separated the two germline ends. Germline V gives CDR1 SGHNT, CDR2 YENEEA. The CDR3 spans 16 residues. The CDR3 here is CASSFPQGLLGNTIYF. The CDR3 region has the DNA TGTGCCAGCAGCTTTCCGCAGGGGCTGCTTGGAAACACCATATATTTT. The full variable domain, with the rest looked up from reference TRBV11-3 and TRBJ1-3, is EAGVVQSPRYKIIEKKQPVAFWCNPISGHNTLYWYLQNLGQGPELLIRYENEEAVDDSQLPKDRFSAERLKGVDSTLKIQPAELGDSAVYLCASSFPQGLLGNTIYFGEGSWLTVV.

The chain employs TRBV11-1 and TRBJ2-7; D possibly corresponds to TRBD1 (6 bases). Germline assignment: CDR1 SGHAT and CDR2 FQDESV (reference sequence). Trimming stripped 0 bases from V and 3 bases from J, with 12 bases between. This CDR3 is 15 amino acids long. The CDR3 DNA reads TGTGCCAGCAGCTTAGCATACCAGGGGCTCTACGAGCAGTACTTC. It translates to CASSLAYQGLYEQYF.

The chain has TRBV4-2 and TRBJ2-6, with D tentatively TRBD1 (5 bases). Germline V gene lookup returns CDR1 LGHNA and CDR2 YNFKEQ. V was pared by 2 bases and J by 0 bases, with 11 bases between. The CDR3 is 17 amino acids. The CDR3 region has the DNA TGTGCCAGCAGCCAAACGACAGCTAACTCTGGGGCCAACGTCCTGACTTTC. Protein product: CASSQTTANSGANVLTF.

The chain uses TRBV25-1 and TRBJ2-1; TRBD2 aligns across 7 bases. Germline V gene lookup returns CDR1 MGHDK and CDR2 SYGVNS. J gave up 2 bases and V 2 bases, and 3 bases lay outside the gene matches. This CDR3 contains 15 residues. The CDR3 loop is CASSEGTTPYNEQFF. In DNA, the CDR3 is TGTGCCAGCAGTGAAGGGACTACCCCCTACAATGAGCAGTTCTTC.

The rearrangement links TRBV28 to TRBJ1-5; 10 bases are shared with TRBD1. With 6 bases clipped from V and 7 bases from J, the junction kept 9 bases outside the gene matches. There are 15 residues in the CDR3. Germline V gives CDR1 MDHEN, CDR2 SYDVKM. The CDR3 region is CASSPDRGRRQPQHF. In nucleotides, the CDR3 is TGTGCCAGCAGCCCTGACAGGGGGCGCCGGCAGCCCCAGCATTTT. Together with reference TRBV28 and TRBJ1-5, the CDR3 gives the full variable domain: DVKVTQSSRYLVKRTGEKVFLECVQDMDHENMFWYRQDPGLGLRLIYFSYDVKMKEKGDIPEGYSVSREKKERFSLILESASTNQTSMYLCASSPDRGRRQPQHFGDGTRLSIL.

This clone was seen more than once but under ten times. V gene TRBV12-5 combines with J gene TRBJ1-1, with D maybe TRBD1 (6 bases). This CDR3 comprises 15 residues. The V and J ends lost 1 base and 5 bases respectively, with 14 bases between them. The germline V gene encodes CDR1 LGHNT and CDR2 FRNRAP. The CDR3 loop reads CASGLGYRVGTEAFF. The CDR3 nucleotides are TGTGCTAGTGGTTTGGGATACAGGGTGGGAACTGAAGCTTTCTTT.

The chain uses TRBV15 and TRBJ2-1; D remains ambiguous. The V end was cut by 0 bases, the J end by 8 bases, with 17 bases between. Germline lookup yields CDR1 LNHNV and CDR2 YYDKDF (reference sequence). The CDR3 is 16 residues long. CDR3 loop: CATSREFALIGDEQFF. Here the CDR3 DNA reads TGTGCCACCAGCAGAGAATTCGCTCTTATAGGAGATGAGCAGTTCTTC.

This rearrangement joins TRBV3-1 (or the pseudogene TRBV3-2) to TRBJ1-3, with 8 bases matching TRBD1. Trimming took 2 bases from V and 5 from J; bases not matched to a gene: 8. Germline V CDR1 and CDR2: LGHDT, YNNKEL (reference sequence). The CDR3 is 16 amino acids. CDR3 DNA: TGTGCCAGCAGCCAAAGATCGGACAGGGTCAGAAACACCATATATTTT. It yields the protein CASSQRSDRVRNTIYF.

V usage is TRBV28 and J usage is TRBJ1-1; D uncertain. The V and J ends lost 8 bases and 1 base respectively, with 11 bases between them. CDR3 length: 13 residues. Germline CDR1 reads MDHEN; CDR2 reads SYDVKM. The CDR3, as DNA: TGTGCCAGCGAACAGTTTCCGAACACTGAAGCTTTCTTT. Amino acid sequence: CASEQFPNTEAFF. The full variable domain, its missing parts supplied by reference TRBV28 and TRBJ1-1, is DVKVTQSSRYLVKRTGEKVFLECVQDMDHENMFWYRQDPGLGLRLIYFSYDVKMKEKGDIPEGYSVSREKKERFSLILESASTNQTSMYLCASEQFPNTEAFFGQGTRLTVV.

This chain connects TRBV18 to TRBJ2-7; no reliable D call. The CDR3 consists of 13 residues. V was trimmed by 3 bases and J by 3 bases, leaving 9 bases between them. From germline, CDR1 is KGHSH and CDR2 LQKENI. The CDR3 DNA reads TGTGCCAGCTCACCCCGAGGTAACTACGAGCAGTACTTC. It encodes CASSPRGNYEQYF. The full variable domain, its missing parts supplied by reference TRBV18 and TRBJ2-7, is NAGVMQNPRHLVRRRGQEARLRCSPMKGHSHVYWYRQLPEEGLKFMVYLQKENIIDESGMPKERFSAEFPKEGPSILRIQQVVRGDSAAYFCASSPRGNYEQYFGPGTRLTVT.

J is TRBJ1-1 and V is TRBV18, with 11 bases lining up with TRBD1. J gave up 5 bases and V 3 bases, and 8 bases lay outside the gene matches. Germline CDR1 is KGHSH and CDR2 is LQKENI. The CDR3 has 16 residues. The DNA for the CDR3 is TGTGCCAGCTCACCTGGACAGGGGGCTTTGGGGACTGAAGCTTTCTTT. Encoded protein: CASSPGQGALGTEAFF.

This chain joins TRBV29-1 and TRBJ1-2, with D possibly being TRBD1 (6 bases). Germline V gene sequence: CDR1 SQVTM, CDR2 ANQGSEA. CDR3 length: 14 residues. Trimming stripped 3 bases from V and 4 bases from J, with 15 bases between. CDR3 residues: CSVDGYQGSYGYTF. In DNA form, the CDR3 reads TGCAGCGTTGATGGGTACCAGGGGTCCTATGGCTACACCTTC.

The chain is built from TRBV20-1 and TRBJ2-3, with 9 bases fitting TRBD2. Germline CDR1 DFQATT, CDR2 SNEGSKA (reference sequence). The CDR3 loop spans 14 amino acids. J lost 6 bases, V lost 3 bases, and 7 bases had no gene match. The CDR3 DNA sequence: TGCAGTGCTAGTCCCCGCGGGAGGGGCGATACGCAGTATTTT. Its translation is CSASPRGRGDTQYF.